This note documents a single TCR beta chain sequence. This record comes from a study of blood T cell repertoires in COVID-19. In the study overall: Both acute and convalescent COVID-19 samples were obtained from the United States, Italy and Spain.

Authors' data handling: Reference gene primer amplification yielded estimated nucleated cell counts. The data were produced by immunoSEQ multiplex PCR, yet TCRdb's version contains in-frame clones alone and is incomplete. For V, J and clone size, that table is used; D and trimming come from the DNA. The table lists about 170,000 clones, 70% to 85% of them singletons. The Seattle site enrolled patients during active infection and followed them longitudinally. CDR3 length: 16 residues. V gave up 3 bases and J gave up 0 bases, with 13 bases separating them. Germline CDR1 is KGHSH and CDR2 is LQKENI. The chain has TRBV18 and TRBJ2-3, with D perhaps TRBD1 (6 bases). This clonotype was obtained from a woman between 40 and 55 years old with COVID-19, enrolled during active disease. Material: peripheral blood. This CDR3 is CASSPYRAGSTDTQYF. The CDR3 DNA sequence: TGTGCCAGCTCACCTTACAGGGCCGGGAGCACAGATACGCAGTATTTT.